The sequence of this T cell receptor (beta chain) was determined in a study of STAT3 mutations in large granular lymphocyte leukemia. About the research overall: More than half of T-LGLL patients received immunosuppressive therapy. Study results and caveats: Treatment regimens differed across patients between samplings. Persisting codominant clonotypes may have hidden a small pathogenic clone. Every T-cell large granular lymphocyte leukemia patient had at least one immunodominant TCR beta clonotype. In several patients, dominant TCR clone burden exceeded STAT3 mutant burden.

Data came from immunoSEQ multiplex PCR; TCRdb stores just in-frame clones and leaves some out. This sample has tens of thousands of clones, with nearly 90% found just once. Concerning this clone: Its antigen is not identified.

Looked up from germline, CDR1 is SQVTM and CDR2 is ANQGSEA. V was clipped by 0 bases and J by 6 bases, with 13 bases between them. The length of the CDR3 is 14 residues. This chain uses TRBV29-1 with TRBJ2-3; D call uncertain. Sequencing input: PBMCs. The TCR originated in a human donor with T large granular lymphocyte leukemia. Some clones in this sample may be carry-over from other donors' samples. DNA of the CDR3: TGCAGCGTTGAAGAAGACCTACTTCGGGATACGCAGTATTTT. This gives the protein CSVEEDLLRDTQYF.